Below are 20 T cell receptor beta chains sequenced from a single sample in a study of tumor-infiltrating lymphocytes in glioblastoma multiforme. TCRB libraries came from RNA via three nested multiplex PCR rounds. TCRdb passed the multiplex PCR reads through MiXCR, listing each CDR3 protein once. The profile shows some 10,000 distinct CDR3 sequences, 66% of them singletons. The sequencing input was brain tumor tissue. All receptors come from a male donor with glioblastoma.

This clonotype was picked up a small number of times. The rearrangement joins TRBV10-2 to TRBJ2-2; TRBD2 aligns across 9 bases. V lost 4 bases to trimming and J lost 6 bases; unmatched junction nucleotides: 3. This CDR3 spans 14 amino acids. Germline CDR1 is WSHSY and CDR2 is SAAADI. Written as DNA, the CDR3 is TGCGCCAGCAGTGGATCTAGCGGGGCCGGGGAGCTGTTTTTT. Translating gives CASSGSSGAGELFF.

With regard to this clonotype: This could be a read error, since a much larger clone is one nucleotide away. CDR3 in amino acids: CASSQETSGIYNGELFF. CDR3 in DNA: TGCGCCAGCAGCCAAGAGACTAGCGGGATTTACAACGGGGAGCTGTTTTTT. The chain recombines TRBV4-1 with TRBJ2-2, with 11 bases matching TRBD2. The length of the CDR3 is 17 residues. Germline-derived CDR1 and CDR2 are MGHRA and YSYEKL. After removal of 0 bases from V and 7 bases from J, the junction contained 7 bases not matched to a gene.

This clonotype has just one count. The V call is TRBV6-1, the J call TRBJ1-2; D is uncertain. V lost 8 bases, J lost 4 bases, and 17 bases lay in between. Germline lookup yields CDR1 MNHNS and CDR2 SASEGT. The length of the CDR3 is 14 residues. This CDR3 is CASRISETFYGYTF. The DNA for the CDR3 is TGTGCCAGCCGAATATCCGAGACCTTCTATGGCTACACCTTC.

There are a few counts of this clonotype. The junction departs from germline at one end; a sequencing error may be responsible. J is TRBJ2-1 and V is TRBV6-5, with D tentatively TRBD2 (6 bases). The CDR3 is made up of 17 amino acids. Germline lookup yields CDR1 MNHEY and CDR2 SVGAGI. The CDR3 region is CASSYSHRGSSYNEQFF. The CDR3 nucleotides read TGTGCCAGCAGTTACTCGCATCGGGGGAGCTCCTATAATGAGCAGTTCTTC.

In the case of this clonotype: Its ends do not fully match the called genes, so a read error is possible. This chain connects TRBV6-5 to TRBJ2-1; D is uncertain. The CDR3 runs 14 residues. Germline V gene sequence: CDR1 MNHEY, CDR2 SVGAGI. The CDR3 sequence: CASNYGPGFGEQCF. The CDR3 DNA is TGTGCCAGCAATTACGGGCCGGGCTTCGGTGAACAGTGCTTC.

This clonotype is labeled as medium-sized. The chain couples TRBV10-3 to TRBJ2-7; D is ambiguous. V was trimmed by 4 bases and J by 3 bases, leaving 10 bases between them. This CDR3 has 13 amino acids. The V gene's germline CDR1 is ENHRY and CDR2 SYGVKD. Here the CDR3 reads CAISAGGNYEQYF. DNA of the CDR3: TGTGCCATCAGTGCAGGCGGAAACTACGAGCAGTACTTC.

The chain joins TRBV12-3 or TRBV12-4 to TRBJ2-1; TRBD2 aligns across 8 bases. V dropped 0 bases and J dropped 6; count of bases not matched to a gene: 7. The CDR3 spans 16 residues. CDR3 residues: CASSLAVAGGPNEQFF. CDR3 bases: TGTGCCAGCAGTTTAGCGGTGGCGGGAGGTCCCAATGAGCAGTTCTTC.

To note about this clonotype: No conserved phenylalanine or tryptophan ends this CDR3, so it is likely a read error. The rearrangement uses TRBV11-2 and TRBJ2-3; D remains ambiguous. This CDR3 comprises 14 residues. Germline V gives CDR1 SGHAT, CDR2 FQNNGV. The chain's CDR3 is CASTISHSTDTQYL. In DNA, the CDR3 is TGTGCTAGCACCATCAGCCATAGCACAGATACGCAGTATTTA.

This clonotype came up a few times. Germline is not matched at one junction end, which may reflect a read error. The chain links TRBV6-1 to TRBJ1-2, with unresolved D. The CDR3 consists of 14 residues. Germline V gene data show CDR1 as MNHNS and CDR2 as SASEGT. The CDR3 nucleotides are TGTGCCAGCTTTCACAGAGAAAGAGGAGATGGCTACACTTTC. Its translation is CASFHRERGDGYTF.

As for this clonotype: At one end, the junction sequence differs from germline, possibly due to a read error. This chain uses TRBV18 with TRBJ1-5; D is undetermined. Germline V lookup: CDR1 KGHSH, CDR2 LQKENI. The CDR3 is made up of 13 amino acids. In nucleotides, the CDR3 is TGTGCCAGCTCACCCCAGCAGGATCAACCCCAGCATTTT. As protein: CASSPQQDQPQHF. The full variable domain, completed using reference TRBV18 and TRBJ1-5, is NAGVMQNPRHLVRRRGQEARLRCSPMKGHSHVYWYRQLPEEGLKFMVYLQKENIIDESGMPKERFSAEFPKEGPSILRIQQVVRGDSAAYFCASSPQQDQPQHFGDGTRLSIL.

The J gene is TRBJ2-6, the V gene TRBV6-1; D is uncertain. The length of the CDR3 is 14 residues. The V and J ends lost 6 bases and 4 bases respectively, with 10 bases between them. Germline V gene lookup returns CDR1 MNHNS and CDR2 SASEGT. CDR3 loop: CASSPAAGANVLTF. CDR3 sequence (DNA): TGTGCCAGCAGCCCCGCGGCCGGGGCCAACGTCCTGACTTTC.

In its sample, this clonotype was seen a few times. V usage is TRBV5-6 and J usage is TRBJ2-7, with a tentative D call TRBD2 (6 bases). From germline, CDR1 is SGHDT and CDR2 YYEEEE. The length of the CDR3 is 13 residues. Trimming left V 4 bases short and J 7 bases short, with 15 bases between. The CDR3 protein is CASSLQEGYEQYF. Here the CDR3 DNA reads TGTGCCAGCAGCCTCCAGGAGGGCTATGAGCAGTACTTC.

This clonotype was detected a few times. A much larger clone differs from this one at a single base, so this may be a read error. The V and J genes are TRBV28 and TRBJ2-3; TRBD2 is a possible D gene (6 bases). V was trimmed by 9 bases and J by 3 bases, leaving 13 bases between them. Germline CDR1 MDHEN, CDR2 SYDVKM. The CDR3 is 13 residues long. CDR3 sequence reads: CASHSSATDTQYF. CDR3 DNA: TGTGCCAGTCATTCTAGCGCGACAGATACGCAGTATTTT.

The CDR3 loop reads CAIGLGLGVYEQFF. The CDR3 bases are TGTGCCATCGGCCTGGGACTAGGAGTCTATGAGCAGTTCTTC. The J gene is TRBJ2-1, the V gene TRBV10-3; 8 bases match TRBD2. The V gene end was trimmed by 8 bases and the J gene end by 8 bases; junction bases not matched to a gene: 11. CDR1 and CDR2 (germline): ENHRY, SYGVKD. The CDR3 has 14 amino acids.

The rearrangement links TRBV20-1 to TRBJ2-1; TRBD2 agrees at 10 bases. V was pared by 6 bases and J by 2 bases, with 13 bases of the junction left unmatched. The germline gives CDR1 DFQATT, CDR2 SNEGSKA (reference sequence). This CDR3 is built from 17 residues. The CDR3 sequence is CSATRLGAGGPYNEQFF. In nucleotides, the CDR3 is TGCAGTGCCACCCGTTTAGGAGCGGGAGGGCCCTACAATGAGCAGTTCTTC.

To note about this clonotype: The junction departs from germline at one end; a sequencing error may be responsible. The genes are TRBV20-1 and TRBJ1-6; 9 bases agree with TRBD1. The CDR3 contains 14 residues. Germline CDR1 DFQATT, CDR2 SNEGSKA (reference sequence). The CDR3 reads CRASTGGDNSPLHF. The CDR3 bases are TGCCGTGCGTCGACAGGGGGAGATAATTCACCCCTCCACTTT.

The J gene is TRBJ2-3, the V gene TRBV11-2, with D tentatively TRBD1 or TRBD2 (5 bases each). CDR1 and CDR2 (germline): SGHAT, FQNNGV. Between the trimmed V and J ends, which lost 3 bases and 5 bases, there was a span of 15 bases. The length of the CDR3 is 15 residues. CDR3 protein: CASSLGSRERDTQYF. The CDR3 nucleotides read TGTGCCAGCAGCTTGGGTTCCAGGGAGCGAGATACGCAGTATTTT.

In this sample, this clonotype turned up once. CDR3 residues: CASSPDASYEQYF. Here the CDR3 DNA reads TGTGCCAGCAGCCCCGATGCCTCGTACGAGCAGTACTTC. The rearrangement uses TRBV11-2 and TRBJ2-7; D ambiguous. Per the germline V gene, CDR1 is SGHAT and CDR2 is FQNNGV. V lost 5 bases to trimming and J lost 4 bases, with 12 bases between them. CDR3 length equals 13 residues.

This clonotype is categorized as medium-sized. This CDR3 is CASSLGGSYGYTF. The CDR3 nucleotides are TGTGCCAGCAGCTTGGGGGGGTCCTATGGCTACACCTTC. The gene calls are TRBV5-6 and TRBJ1-2; a possible D gene is TRBD1 (5 bases). Germline lookup yields CDR1 SGHDT and CDR2 YYEEEE. The V and J ends lost 0 bases and 4 bases respectively, with 7 bases between them. The CDR3 runs 13 residues.

V and J are TRBV11-2 and TRBJ2-1; TRBD2 matches 8 bases. This CDR3 region has 15 residues. The ends lost 4 bases at V and 5 bases at J; junction bases unmatched: 7. Germline V gene lookup returns CDR1 SGHAT and CDR2 FQNNGV. The CDR3 bases are TGTGCCAGCAGCTCCCTAGGACTAGCCGACAATGAGCAGTTCTTC. Translated: CASSSLGLADNEQFF.